These 31 T cell receptor beta chains originate from one sample sequenced in a study of somatic mutations in cytotoxic T cells in rheumatoid arthritis. The table came from immunoSEQ multiplex PCR; TCRdb's copy has only in-frame clones and leaves some out. The table has some 18,000 clones, 65% to 75% seen once. The source material was CD8+ T cells sorted from blood. The receptor set was obtained from a man aged 55 to 70 in good health.

This chain links TRBV7-9 with TRBJ2-1, with a possible D match to TRBD1 (6 bases). This CDR3 contains 15 residues. The V end was cut by 3 bases, the J end by 5 bases, with 14 bases between. Germline assignment: CDR1 SEHNR and CDR2 FQNEAQ (reference sequence). The CDR3 is CASSFRGTANNEQFF. The CDR3 DNA sequence: TGTGCCAGCAGCTTTAGGGGGACGGCCAACAATGAGCAGTTCTTC.

The chain's CDR3 is CASTRDLGNNNEQFF. The CDR3 nucleotides are TGTGCCAGCACCCGGGACTTAGGGAACAACAATGAGCAGTTCTTC. The chain joins TRBV5-6 to TRBJ2-1; a weak D match, TRBD2 (6 bases). The V gene's germline CDR1 is SGHDT and CDR2 YYEEEE. With 6 bases removed from V and 5 bases from J, the gap between germline ends came to 18 bases. CDR3 length: 15 amino acids.

V gene TRBV10-3 combines with J gene TRBJ2-5, with 9 nucleotides matching TRBD1. Germline lookup yields CDR1 ENHRY and CDR2 SYGVKD. With 0 bases clipped from V and 4 bases from J, the junction kept 6 bases outside the gene matches. The CDR3 spans 16 residues. The CDR3: CAISESATGGPETQYF. The CDR3 nucleotides read TGTGCCATCAGTGAGTCGGCGACAGGGGGACCAGAGACCCAGTACTTC.

The V and J genes are TRBV19 and TRBJ1-1, with 7 bases identical to TRBD1. This CDR3 contains 15 residues. Trimming at V came to 5 bases and at J to 0 bases, leaving 6 bases not matched to a gene. Germline V gene lookup returns CDR1 LNHDA and CDR2 SQIVND (reference sequence). The CDR3 sequence: CASSERGLMNTEAFF. The DNA of the CDR3 is TGTGCCAGTAGTGAGAGGGGGCTTATGAACACTGAAGCTTTCTTT. The variable domain in full, completed from reference TRBV19 and TRBJ1-1, reads DGGITQSPKYLFRKEGQNVTLSCEQNLNHDAMYWYRQDPGQGLRLIYYSQIVNDFQKGDIAEGYSVSREKKESFPLTVTSAQKNPTAFYLCASSERGLMNTEAFFGQGTRLTVV.

The chain's CDR3 is CASSPGHLGELFF. The CDR3 bases are TGTGCCAGCAGCCCGGGACACCTCGGGGAGCTGTTTTTT. The chain links TRBV11-2 to TRBJ2-2; TRBD1 is a possible D gene (6 bases). The V end lost 5 bases, the J end lost 7 bases, and 11 bases lay between the germline ends. The CDR3 is 13 amino acids. CDR1 and CDR2 from the germline V gene are SGHAT and FQNNGV.

There are a few counts of this clone. The V call is TRBV7-2, the J call TRBJ2-1; TRBD1 matches 10 bases. The CDR3 is 17 amino acids. Germline V lookup: CDR1 SGHTA, CDR2 FQGNSA. Losses at the gene ends were 1 base for V and 3 bases for J; bases not matched to a gene: 6. CDR3 coding DNA: TGTGCCAGCAGCTTAGGACAGGGGGCGGGTGGCTACAATGAGCAGTTCTTC. Translating gives CASSLGQGAGGYNEQFF.

V usage is TRBV11-1 and J usage is TRBJ2-3; D is possibly TRBD1 (5 bases). The V end was cut by 1 base, the J end by 0 bases, with 11 bases between. The CDR3 consists of 16 residues. Germline V gene lookup returns CDR1 SGHAT and CDR2 FQDESV (reference sequence). CDR3 sequence: CASSLVWGVSTDTQYF. In DNA, the CDR3 is TGTGCCAGCAGCTTAGTTTGGGGCGTGAGCACAGATACGCAGTATTTT.

V usage is TRBV7-9 and J usage is TRBJ2-1, with a tentative D call TRBD2 (5 bases). This CDR3 is 15 amino acids long. Germline V gene sequence: CDR1 SEHNR, CDR2 FQNEAQ (reference sequence). Between the trimmed V and J ends, which lost 1 base and 8 bases, there was a span of 15 bases. CDR3 nucleotides: TGTGCCAGCAGCTTAGTTGACTACCGCTGGGATGAGCAGTTCTTC. Translated: CASSLVDYRWDEQFF. The variable domain in full, with the rest retrieved from reference TRBV7-9 and TRBJ2-1, is DTGVSQNPRHKITKRGQNVTFRCDPISEHNRLYWYRQTLGQGPEFLTYFQNEAQLEKSRLLSDRFSAERPKGSFSTLEIQRTEQGDSAMYLCASSLVDYRWDEQFFGPGTRLTVL.

This clone was recorded once. The V gene is TRBV7-9, the J gene TRBJ2-1; 8 nucleotides agree with TRBD2. The CDR3 loop spans 15 amino acids. Trimming took 6 bases from V and 2 from J; bases not matched to a gene: 6. Germline CDR1 SEHNR, CDR2 FQNEAQ (reference sequence). CDR3 DNA: TGTGCCAGCAGGTCTGGGACTAGACCCTACAATGAGCAGTTCTTC. This sequence encodes CASRSGTRPYNEQFF.

The J gene is TRBJ2-2, the V gene TRBV7-2; perhaps TRBD2 as D (6 bases). The CDR3 loop spans 16 amino acids. Trimming left V 1 base short and J 5 bases short, with 14 bases between. Germline CDR1 SGHTA, CDR2 FQGNSA. CDR3 amino acids: CASSLVGQGGTGELFF. CDR3 coding DNA: TGTGCCAGCAGCTTAGTAGGGCAGGGAGGAACCGGGGAGCTGTTTTTT. The full variable domain, with the rest looked up from reference TRBV7-2 and TRBJ2-2, is GAGVSQSPSNKVTEKGKDVELRCDPISGHTALYWYRQSLGQGLEFLIYFQGNSAPDKSGLPSDRFSAERTGGSVSTLTIQRTQQEDSAVYLCASSLVGQGGTGELFFGEGSRLTVL.

V gene TRBV4-3 combines with J gene TRBJ1-5, with 7 nucleotides matching TRBD1. Germline V gene data show CDR1 as LGHNA and CDR2 as YSLEER. This CDR3 is 15 amino acids long. J gave up 1 base and V 3 bases, and 3 bases lay outside the gene matches. The CDR3: CASSQRQGSNQPQHF. The CDR3 DNA reads as TGCGCCAGCAGCCAGCGACAGGGAAGCAATCAGCCCCAGCATTTT.

This chain joins TRBV6-5 and TRBJ2-7; D may be TRBD2 (5 bases). The V end lost 10 bases, the J end lost 4 bases, and 20 bases lay between the germline ends. Germline-derived CDR1 and CDR2 are MNHEY and SVGAGI. The CDR3 sequence is 14 residues long. The CDR3, as DNA: TGTGCCACCAAGGCGGGCTTAGATTCTTACGAGCAGTACTTC. Translated: CATKAGLDSYEQYF.

In this sample, this clone turned up once. This chain joins TRBV9 and TRBJ1-6, with D possibly TRBD1 on 5 matching bases. The CDR3 has 16 amino acids. V was cut by 4 bases and J by 1 base, with 12 bases left in between. Germline V gene sequence: CDR1 SGDLS, CDR2 YYNGEE. The CDR3 here is CASSPTPGSYNSPLHF. The CDR3 nucleotides read TGTGCCAGCAGCCCTACTCCAGGGTCCTATAATTCACCCCTCCACTTT.

The V gene is TRBV2, the J gene TRBJ2-7; D not certain. The CDR3 contains 12 residues. CDR1 and CDR2 (germline): SNHLY, FYNNEI. V dropped 9 bases and J dropped 0 bases, with 9 bases sitting between them. CDR3 amino acids: CASFFLSYEQYF. The CDR3 nucleotides are TGTGCCAGTTTTTTCCTCTCCTACGAGCAGTACTTC.

This rearrangement joins TRBV2 to TRBJ2-1; 7 positions agree with TRBD1. CDR1 and CDR2 from the germline V gene are SNHLY and FYNNEI. The CDR3 loop spans 14 amino acids. With V trimmed by 7 bases and J by 3 bases, 6 bases remained unmatched. The CDR3 here is CASNLGTVYNEQFF. The CDR3 DNA follows: TGTGCCAGCAACCTCGGGACAGTCTACAATGAGCAGTTCTTC.

The chain couples TRBV5-1 to TRBJ2-2; tentatively, D is TRBD2 (6 bases). CDR3 length: 14 amino acids. V was shortened by 6 bases and J by 6 bases, with 15 bases between the two germline ends. Germline assignment: CDR1 SGHRS and CDR2 YFSETQ. The CDR3 sequence: CASIQEGLAGELFF. The DNA of the CDR3 is TGCGCCAGCATCCAGGAGGGCCTCGCCGGGGAGCTGTTTTTT.

The chain joins TRBV28 to TRBJ2-7; TRBD1 agrees at 11 bases. The CDR3 consists of 15 residues. CDR1 MDHEN and CDR2 SYDVKM come from the germline V gene. Trimming at V came to 3 bases and at J to 6 bases, leaving 7 bases not matched to a gene. In DNA form, the CDR3 reads TGTGCCAGCAGTTTCGTGGACAGGGGGCAGGGCGAGCAGTACTTC. This gives the protein CASSFVDRGQGEQYF.

V is TRBV5-1 and J is TRBJ2-5, with D perhaps matching TRBD2 (5 bases). CDR3 size: 13 residues. Trimming left V 4 bases short and J 5 bases short, with 12 bases between. Per the germline V gene, CDR1 is SGHRS and CDR2 is YFSETQ. The CDR3 DNA is TGCGCCAGCAGCCCAACGGGGTGGGAGACCCAGTACTTC. Translation: CASSPTGWETQYF.

The chain recombines TRBV6-5 with TRBJ2-2, with no clear D. This CDR3 has 16 amino acids. Per the germline V gene, CDR1 is MNHEY and CDR2 is SVGAGI. V dropped 1 base and J dropped 0 bases, with 9 bases sitting between them. The CDR3 nucleotides are TGTGCCAGCAGTTACTTTGCGGTCTCGAACACCGGGGAGCTGTTTTTT. Encoded protein: CASSYFAVSNTGELFF.

The V call is TRBV4-2, the J call TRBJ2-7; D may be TRBD2 (5 bases). In germline, CDR1 is LGHNA, CDR2 YNFKEQ. The CDR3 sequence is 15 residues long. With 0 bases removed from V and 3 bases from J, the gap between germline ends came to 12 bases. CDR3 protein: CASSQEAGLRYEQYF. CDR3 bases: TGTGCCAGCAGCCAAGAAGCCGGACTCCGCTACGAGCAGTACTTC.

This clone was detected only a few times. The rearrangement links TRBV6-5 to TRBJ1-5, with 8 bases fitting TRBD1. This CDR3 is built from 13 residues. Germline values: CDR1 MNHEY, CDR2 SVGAGI. V gave up 7 bases and J gave up 6 bases; unmatched junction bases: 5. In DNA, the CDR3 is TGTGCCAGCACACAGGGGGAGGTTCAGCCCCAGCATTTT. Its translation is CASTQGEVQPQHF.

This clone was recorded a few times. J is TRBJ1-3 and V is TRBV15; TRBD1 matches 7 bases. Germline V gene data show CDR1 as LNHNV and CDR2 as YYDKDF (reference sequence). Trimming at V came to 7 bases and at J to 1 base, leaving 7 bases not matched to a gene. The CDR3 runs to 15 residues. The CDR3 nucleotides read TGTGCCACCACTCCCGGGACAGCTTCTGGAAACACCATATATTTT. This sequence encodes CATTPGTASGNTIYF.

The chain combines TRBV30 with TRBJ2-7; a possible D gene is TRBD1 (5 bases). Germline V gene lookup returns CDR1 GTSNPN and CDR2 SVGIG (reference sequence). V was clipped by 2 bases and J by 5 bases, with 13 bases between them. This CDR3 is 13 amino acids long. The CDR3 loop reads CAWSQGGIDEQYF. CDR3 DNA: TGTGCCTGGAGTCAGGGTGGGATCGACGAGCAGTACTTC.

J is TRBJ1-4 and V is TRBV29-1; D is unclear. V was cut by 5 bases and J by 7 bases, with 14 bases left in between. This CDR3 is built from 13 residues. The germline V gene encodes CDR1 SQVTM and CDR2 ANQGSEA. DNA of the CDR3: TGCAGCGTTTCAGGTTTGCGTGGTGAAAAACTGTTTTTT. It codes for CSVSGLRGEKLFF.

The gene calls are TRBV10-2 and TRBJ2-7; no clear D gene. The CDR3 loop spans 10 amino acids. V lost 6 bases and J 4 bases, leaving 4 bases between the germline ends. CDR1 is WSHSY and CDR2 is SAAADI in the germline V gene. CDR3 nucleotide sequence: TGCGCCAGCAGCGGGTACGAGCAGTACTTC. Residues: CASSGYEQYF.

The rearrangement uses TRBV15 and TRBJ1-2; 9 nucleotides agree with TRBD1. Germline V gives CDR1 LNHNV, CDR2 YYDKDF (reference sequence). V shed 4 bases, J shed 0 bases, and the junction held 3 bases outside the gene matches. The CDR3 is 15 residues long. Here the CDR3 reads CATSTTGGANYGYTF. CDR3 nucleotide sequence: TGTGCCACCAGCACGACAGGGGGAGCTAACTATGGCTACACCTTC.

V gene TRBV19 combines with J gene TRBJ2-2; the D gene is possibly TRBD1 (6 bases). Trimming removed 4 bases from V and 6 bases from J, with 18 bases in between. The CDR3 totals 16 residues. Germline lookup yields CDR1 LNHDA and CDR2 SQIVND (reference sequence). The CDR3 sequence: CASSSRQDPSPGELFF. CDR3 DNA sequence: TGTGCCAGTAGTAGCCGACAGGACCCCTCTCCCGGGGAGCTGTTTTTT.

This clone was observed a few times. This rearrangement joins TRBV11-2 to TRBJ2-7; 7 bases match TRBD2. Germline CDR1 and CDR2: SGHAT and FQNNGV. V was pared by 1 base and J by 3 bases, with 0 bases of the junction left unmatched. This CDR3 is 13 amino acids long. The CDR3 loop reads CASSLGDYYEQYF. The CDR3 region has the DNA TGTGCCAGCAGCTTAGGGGACTACTACGAGCAGTACTTC.

This chain joins TRBV19 and TRBJ2-7; the match to TRBD2 covers 10 bases. The CDR3 has 14 amino acids. V dropped 5 bases and J dropped 7; count of bases not matched to a gene: 8. Germline CDR1 is LNHDA and CDR2 is SQIVND (reference sequence). The CDR3 loop reads CASSLSGGAQEQYF. The CDR3 region has the DNA TGTGCCAGTAGTCTAAGCGGGGGGGCCCAGGAGCAGTACTTC.

This rearrangement joins TRBV9 to TRBJ2-7; D is unresolved. CDR1 SGDLS and CDR2 YYNGEE come from the germline V gene. Trimming removed 0 bases from V and 0 bases from J, with 7 bases in between. The CDR3 runs to 14 residues. The CDR3 reads CASSVVGSSYEQYF. CDR3 nucleotide sequence: TGTGCCAGCAGCGTAGTTGGCAGCTCCTACGAGCAGTACTTC.

This clone is a singleton in its sample. V is TRBV5-4 and J is TRBJ2-7, with D tentatively TRBD2 (5 bases). The CDR3 is 16 amino acids. V dropped 4 bases and J dropped 2 bases, with 19 bases sitting between them. The germline V gene has CDR1 SGHNT and CDR2 YYREEE (reference sequence). As DNA, the CDR3 is TGTGCCAGCAGCCATTATGCGGGCCCTCACCCCTACGAGCAGTACTTC. The encoded protein is CASSHYAGPHPYEQYF.